Presented here are 31 T cell receptor beta chains from one specimen sequenced in a study of OX40 agonist ivuxolimab in advanced cancers. Generated by immunoSEQ multiplex PCR, the TCRdb table keeps only in-frame clones and is missing some. The sample has more than 70,000 clones, 85% seen once. Sequenced here: CD4+ or CD8+ T cells sorted from blood, sampled in a trial of the OX40 agonist ivuxolimab. The receptors derive from an adult with an advanced solid tumor such as melanoma, head and neck, liver or kidney cancer.

The genes are TRBV6-6 and TRBJ2-4, with 7 bases fitting TRBD2. The CDR3 is made up of 16 amino acids. The germline gives CDR1 MNHNY, CDR2 SVGAGI (reference sequence). The V gene end was trimmed by 5 bases and the J gene end by 7 bases; junction bases not matched to a gene: 14. This chain's CDR3 is CASSPAAGDGGNIQYF. DNA for the CDR3: TGTGCCAGCAGTCCGGCCGCGGGGGACGGTGGGAACATTCAGTACTTC.

This clone occurred a few times. CDR3 nucleotide sequence: TGTGCCAGCAGTTACGGACTAGCGGCCAACTACGAGCAGTACTTC. It is translated as CASSYGLAANYEQYF. The chain has TRBV6-6 and TRBJ2-7; TRBD2 matches 10 bases. CDR1 is MNHNY, CDR2 SVGAGI, per germline (reference sequence). The CDR3 spans 15 residues. The J segment lost 3 bases and the V segment lost 2 bases, leaving 4 bases of the junction unmatched.

The V gene is TRBV28, the J gene TRBJ2-1; a possible D gene is TRBD1 (5 bases). Germline lookup yields CDR1 MDHEN and CDR2 SYDVKM. Deletions cut 4 bases from V and 1 base from J, with 14 bases between. This CDR3 has 16 residues. The CDR3, as DNA: TGTGCCAGCAGTTCTGCGACAGTAGGTTCCTACAATGAGCAGTTCTTC. It encodes CASSSATVGSYNEQFF.

This clone has a single count. The chain links TRBV6-1 to TRBJ1-2; D is uncertain. CDR1 is MNHNS, CDR2 SASEGT, per germline. The CDR3 length is 15 residues. The ends were cut back, 3 bases at V and 4 bases at J, with 15 bases in the middle. The CDR3 nucleotides read TGTGCCAGCAGTGACGATGCTAGACGGAGCTATGGCTACACCTTC. Its translation: CASSDDARRSYGYTF.

As regards this clone: The sample carries other DNA sequences with the same CDR3. The chain joins TRBV7-2 to TRBJ1-5; D not resolved. The CDR3 runs to 12 residues. Trimming cost V 2 bases and J 1 base, with 0 bases left between them. Per germline, CDR1 SGHTA and CDR2 FQGNSA. CDR3 in DNA: TGTGCCAGCAGCTTAAGCAATCAGCCCCAGCATTTT. Its translation is CASSLSNQPQHF. Drawing the rest from reference TRBV7-2 and TRBJ1-5, the complete variable domain is GAGVSQSPSNKVTEKGKDVELRCDPISGHTALYWYRQSLGQGLEFLIYFQGNSAPDKSGLPSDRFSAERTGGSVSTLTIQRTQQEDSAVYLCASSLSNQPQHFGDGTRLSIL.

The rearrangement joins TRBV30 to TRBJ1-1; D ambiguous. Per germline, CDR1 GTSNPN and CDR2 SVGIG (reference sequence). With 2 bases removed from V and 9 bases from J, the gap between germline ends came to 10 bases. This CDR3 spans 11 amino acids. CDR3 coding DNA: TGTGCCTGGAGTTTAACAGATAAAGCTTTCTTT. Translated, it gives CAWSLTDKAFF.

This chain joins TRBV5-4 and TRBJ1-2; TRBD1 might be the D (6 bases). This CDR3 is 14 amino acids long. The V gene's germline CDR1 is SGHNT and CDR2 YYREEE (reference sequence). Trimming took 2 bases from V and 2 from J, leaving 10 bases between them. The DNA for the CDR3 is TGTGCCAGCAGCTTTCAGGGGAAAAACTATGGCTACACCTTC. Translating it yields CASSFQGKNYGYTF.

This sequence joins TRBV6-4 and TRBJ2-3; D not resolved. The CDR3 has 13 amino acids. The V gene lost 5 bases and the J gene lost 5 bases, with 11 bases spanning the gap. From germline, CDR1 is MRHNA and CDR2 SNTAGT. In nucleotides, the CDR3 is TGTGCCAGCAGTATAACCGGCCGAGATACGCAGTATTTT. Translated: CASSITGRDTQYF.

This clone is a singleton in its sample. V gene TRBV30 combines with J gene TRBJ2-3; no reliable D call. The CDR3 extends over 13 amino acids. The ends were cut back, 0 bases at V and 2 bases at J, with 6 bases in the middle. Germline loops: CDR1 GTSNPN, CDR2 SVGIG (reference sequence). The CDR3 loop reads CAWSVRVTDTQYF. CDR3 coding DNA: TGTGCCTGGAGTGTACGAGTCACAGATACGCAGTATTTT.

The chain couples TRBV2 to TRBJ1-2; D remains unclear. This CDR3 has 15 residues. Looked up from germline, CDR1 is SNHLY and CDR2 is FYNNEI. V lost 1 base and J lost 1, with 10 bases in between. Here the CDR3 reads CASSEGRRLNYGYTF. CDR3 nucleotides: TGTGCCAGCAGTGAAGGGAGGCGGCTTAACTATGGCTACACCTTC.

This chain links TRBV4-2 with TRBJ2-5, with TRBD2 identical over 15 bases. V lost 0 bases to trimming and J lost 1 base; unmatched junction nucleotides: 3. Germline assignment: CDR1 LGHNA and CDR2 YNFKEQ. The CDR3 runs to 18 residues. In DNA, the CDR3 is TGTGCCAGCAGCCAAGAATGGACTAGCGGGGGGGCCCAAGAGACCCAGTACTTC. Translating it yields CASSQEWTSGGAQETQYF.

The rearrangement joins TRBV10-3 to TRBJ1-5; weak D call: TRBD1 (5 bases). CDR3 length equals 15 residues. The V end lost 7 bases, the J end lost 5 bases, and 18 bases lay between the germline ends. CDR1 is ENHRY and CDR2 is SYGVKD in the germline V gene. Written as DNA, the CDR3 is TGTGCCATCAATGACTCGGGACCGCCCTATCAGCCCCAGCATTTT. Translation gives CAINDSGPPYQPQHF.

The gene calls are TRBV4-1 and TRBJ2-1, with D tentatively TRBD1 (6 bases). V gave up 4 bases and J gave up 8 bases, with 18 bases separating them. CDR3 length equals 15 residues. Germline values: CDR1 MGHRA, CDR2 YSYEKL. This CDR3 reads CASSPVPPQGHEQFF. The CDR3 coding sequence is TGCGCCAGCAGCCCCGTACCCCCGCAGGGGCATGAGCAGTTCTTC.

The chain has TRBV19 and TRBJ1-1, with unresolved D. Trimming left V 10 bases short and J 1 base short, with 25 bases between. CDR1 and CDR2 (germline): LNHDA, SQIVND (reference sequence). The CDR3 totals 17 residues. CDR3 DNA: TGTGCCACGAGTAAGGAGTCTCTCAAAGGTGGGAACACTGAAGCTTTCTTT. Translated, it gives CATSKESLKGGNTEAFF.

The V call is TRBV12-5, the J call TRBJ2-1, with D uncertain. The germline gives CDR1 LGHNT, CDR2 FRNRAP. With 2 bases removed from V and 4 bases from J, the gap between germline ends came to 6 bases. The CDR3 is 13 amino acids. The CDR3 nucleotides read TGTGCTAGTGGTTTGAGACTGTACAATGAGCAGTTCTTC. It yields the protein CASGLRLYNEQFF.

The chain couples TRBV5-1 to TRBJ1-3; 7 bases match TRBD1. The CDR3 covers 17 residues. With V trimmed by 3 bases and J by 3 bases, 12 bases remained unmatched. Germline-derived CDR1 and CDR2 are SGHRS and YFSETQ. In DNA, the CDR3 is TGCGCCAGCAGCTCAGGACAGGCCGGAGGGTTTGGAAACACCATATATTTT. Translation gives CASSSGQAGGFGNTIYF.

The genes are TRBV5-1 and TRBJ2-2, with D unresolved. The CDR3 loop spans 14 amino acids. V was shortened by 4 bases and J by 2 bases, with 9 bases between the two germline ends. From germline, CDR1 is SGHRS and CDR2 YFSETQ. The CDR3: CASSLDGNTGELFF. CDR3 nucleotides: TGCGCCAGCAGCCTGGACGGTAACACCGGGGAGCTGTTTTTT.

The chain is built from TRBV21-1 and TRBJ2-1. TRBV21-1 is designated a pseudogene. The CDR3 contains 16 residues. CDR3 sequence reads: CASSKVARGGFNEQFF. The CDR3 DNA sequence: TGTGCCAGCAGCAAAGTAGCCAGGGGGGGGTTCAATGAGCAGTTCTTC.

The chain links TRBV30 to TRBJ2-3; D is undetermined. V lost 3 bases and J 2 bases, leaving 6 bases between the germline ends. The CDR3 spans 12 residues. Germline loops: CDR1 GTSNPN, CDR2 SVGIG (reference sequence). DNA for the CDR3: TGTGCCTGGAGCATTGACACAGATACGCAGTATTTT. It specifies CAWSIDTDTQYF.

The chain recombines TRBV14 with TRBJ2-7; D ambiguous. Trimming removed 5 bases at V and 5 bases at J, with 7 bases between. CDR1 is SGHDN, CDR2 FVKESK, per germline. This CDR3 region has 11 residues. CDR3 loop: CASSKAHEQYF. DNA of the CDR3: TGTGCCAGCAGCAAGGCCCACGAGCAGTACTTC.

The genes are TRBV11-2 and TRBJ1-2; the D gene is possibly TRBD1 (6 bases). Per germline, CDR1 SGHAT and CDR2 FQNNGV. This CDR3 region has 14 residues. Trimming cost V 3 bases and J 4 bases, with 12 bases left between them. The CDR3 DNA reads TGTGCCAGCAGCTTCACCTCGGACAGCTATGGCTACACCTTC. Protein sequence: CASSFTSDSYGYTF.

CDR3 in DNA: TGTGCCAGCAACACGGGCTATGAGCAGTTCTTC. As protein: CASNTGYEQFF. The V and J genes are TRBV28 and TRBJ2-1; D is unclear. The CDR3 is made up of 11 amino acids. V gave up 7 bases and J gave up 8 bases, with 9 bases separating them. Germline V CDR1 and CDR2: MDHEN, SYDVKM.

This chain links TRBV19 with TRBJ2-5, with TRBD1 as a possible D gene (5 bases). V lost 5 bases and J lost 4, with 11 bases in between. Looked up from germline, CDR1 is LNHDA and CDR2 is SQIVND (reference sequence). This CDR3 comprises 13 residues. CDR3 sequence: CASSWQGLETQYF. The CDR3 DNA reads TGTGCCAGTAGTTGGCAGGGCTTAGAGACCCAGTACTTC.

The chain has TRBV19 and TRBJ2-5; maybe TRBD1 (5 bases). Between the trimmed V and J ends, which lost 5 bases and 5 bases, there was a span of 12 bases. The germline V gene has CDR1 LNHDA and CDR2 SQIVND (reference sequence). The CDR3 spans 13 residues. CDR3 loop: CASSSRDVETQYF. The CDR3 DNA reads TGTGCCAGTAGTTCCAGGGATGTGGAGACCCAGTACTTC. The entire variable domain, with the rest obtained from reference TRBV19 and TRBJ2-5, is as follows: DGGITQSPKYLFRKEGQNVTLSCEQNLNHDAMYWYRQDPGQGLRLIYYSQIVNDFQKGDIAEGYSVSREKKESFPLTVTSAQKNPTAFYLCASSSRDVETQYFGPGTRLLVL.

This clone was counted once. The CDR3: CASSYWDRVPNGYTF. The DNA for the CDR3 is TGTGCCAGCAGTTACTGGGACAGGGTTCCCAATGGCTACACCTTC. The rearrangement joins TRBV6-5 to TRBJ1-2; 9 bases line up with TRBD1. V lost 1 base and J lost 6; bases outside the gene matches: 6. Germline-derived CDR1 and CDR2 are MNHEY and SVGAGI. The CDR3 runs 15 residues.

V usage is TRBV5-1 and J usage is TRBJ2-5; no clear D. Trimming took 2 bases from V and 1 from J, leaving 0 bases between them. The CDR3 extends over 11 amino acids. Germline loops: CDR1 SGHRS, CDR2 YFSETQ. CDR3 nucleotide sequence: TGCGCCAGCAGCTTCCAAGAGACCCAGTACTTC. Translation: CASSFQETQYF.

The chain employs TRBV2 and TRBJ2-3, with D tentatively TRBD1 or TRBD2 (5 bases each). The CDR3 is 14 residues long. V dropped 2 bases and J dropped 6 bases, with 12 bases sitting between them. In germline, CDR1 is SNHLY, CDR2 FYNNEI. The CDR3 is CASSEQGSGDTQYF. As DNA, the CDR3 is TGTGCCAGCAGTGAACAGGGCTCGGGGGATACGCAGTATTTT.

The chain links TRBV20-1 to TRBJ2-1; the D is unclear. From germline, CDR1 is DFQATT and CDR2 SNEGSKA (reference sequence). Trimming took off 7 bases at V and 2 bases at J, with 6 bases between the two ends. This CDR3 has 11 residues. CDR3 sequence: CSVRPYNEQFF. In DNA form, the CDR3 reads TGCAGTGTGAGGCCCTACAATGAGCAGTTCTTC.

This chain links TRBV18 with TRBJ2-1, with TRBD2 identical over 11 bases. The ends lost 2 bases at V and 0 bases at J; junction bases unmatched: 6. Per the germline V gene, CDR1 is KGHSH and CDR2 is LQKENI. CDR3 length: 18 amino acids. This CDR3 is CASSPETSGDRSYNEQFF. The CDR3 region has the DNA TGTGCCAGCTCACCAGAGACTAGCGGGGACCGCTCCTACAATGAGCAGTTCTTC.

This chain connects TRBV7-9 to TRBJ2-1, with 14 bases identical to TRBD2. Trimming cost V 4 bases and J 7 bases; bases outside gene matches: 12. The length of the CDR3 is 18 residues. Germline V gene lookup returns CDR1 SEHNR and CDR2 FQNEAQ (reference sequence). The CDR3 region has the DNA TGTGCCAGCAGCTCCCCCCGACTAGCGGGAGGGCGGGCAAATGAGCAGTTCTTC. The encoded protein is CASSSPRLAGGRANEQFF.

This chain links TRBV6-6 with TRBJ2-7, with D hard to call. CDR1 and CDR2 (germline): MNHNY, SVGAGI (reference sequence). V lost 2 bases and J lost 6, with 14 bases in between. This CDR3 contains 14 residues. As DNA, the CDR3 is TGTGCCAGCAGTTACGGGCCGTCTTTGAGCGAGCAGTACTTC. It translates to CASSYGPSLSEQYF.